The 19 T cell receptor beta chains reported below all come from one sample, sequenced in a study of CD8 T cells in Susac syndrome. A quantity of about 0.5 to 1 ug RNA underwent reverse transcription using random hexamers. TCRdb re-derived calls from the immunoSEQ multiplex PCR reads in MiXCR, one entry per CDR3 protein. The sample holds some 190,000 distinct CDR3 sequences, just under 95% seen once. Source material: CD4+ T cells from PBMCs. Source of these receptors: a human donor in good health.

The chain is built from TRBV29-1 and TRBJ2-3, with 7 bases fitting TRBD1. The CDR3 length is 15 residues. Trimming cost V 6 bases and J 3 bases; bases outside gene matches: 12. Germline V gene lookup returns CDR1 SQVTM and CDR2 ANQGSEA. CDR3 sequence (DNA): TGCAGCGTCACACAACAGGGGAGCATGACAGATACGCAGTATTTT. Residues: CSVTQQGSMTDTQYF.

The CDR3 DNA follows: TGCAGCGTTGGGACAGGTCCGTACTCTGGGGCCAACGTCCTGACTTTC. It yields the protein CSVGTGPYSGANVLTF. This chain connects TRBV29-1 to TRBJ2-6; TRBD1 matches at 7 bases. Germline CDR1 reads SQVTM; CDR2 reads ANQGSEA. The J segment lost 0 bases and the V segment lost 4 bases, leaving 6 bases of the junction unmatched. The length of the CDR3 is 16 residues.

The CDR3 nucleotides are TGTGCCAGCAGGGTCCTAGGGGATCGTCACTATGGCTACACCTTC. Its protein product is CASRVLGDRHYGYTF. The chain recombines TRBV27 with TRBJ1-2, with D tentatively TRBD1 (5 bases). In germline, CDR1 is MNHEY, CDR2 SMNVEV (reference sequence). This CDR3 contains 15 residues. V lost 6 bases and J lost 3, with 17 bases in between.

This chain uses TRBV7-2 with TRBJ2-1; 10 bases fit TRBD2. The trim removed 4 bases at V and 4 bases at J, leaving 4 bases unmatched. Germline-derived CDR1 and CDR2 are SGHTA and FQGNSA. CDR3 length: 15 amino acids. The CDR3 is CASSSTSGAYNEQFF. CDR3 nucleotides: TGTGCCAGCAGCTCTACTAGCGGGGCTTACAATGAGCAGTTCTTC.

V gene TRBV6-2 or TRBV6-3 combines with J gene TRBJ2-3, with 7 nucleotides matching TRBD2. In germline, CDR1 is MNHEY, CDR2 SVGEGT. This CDR3 is 14 amino acids long. The junction had 2 bases not matched to a gene; V was cut back by 2 bases and J by 3 bases. CDR3: CASSYDGRTDTQYF. DNA for the CDR3: TGTGCCAGCAGTTACGACGGGAGGACAGATACGCAGTATTTT.

The genes are TRBV9 and TRBJ2-3; D gene unclear. Trimming removed 3 bases at V and 3 bases at J, with 8 bases between. This CDR3 comprises 13 residues. In germline, CDR1 is SGDLS, CDR2 YYNGEE. CDR3 protein: CASSAISTDTQYF. In DNA form, the CDR3 reads TGTGCCAGCAGCGCGATTTCTACAGATACGCAGTATTTT.

J is TRBJ1-5 and V is TRBV24-1, with D possibly being TRBD1 (5 bases). There are 15 residues in the CDR3. The germline gives CDR1 KGHDR, CDR2 SFDVKD. Trimming took off 2 bases at V and 7 bases at J, with 14 bases between the two ends. DNA for the CDR3: TGTGCCACCAGTGATTCGGGTGGGGGACGGCAGCCCCAGCATTTT. Amino acids: CATSDSGGGRQPQHF.

The chain links TRBV20-1 to TRBJ2-1; D perhaps matches TRBD2 (6 bases). V shed 1 base and J shed 9 bases, with 7 bases lying between them. Germline V CDR1 and CDR2: DFQATT, SNEGSKA (reference sequence). This CDR3 spans 11 amino acids. The CDR3 DNA follows: TGCAGTGCTAGAGTGGGGGGTGAGCAGTTCTTC. Amino acids: CSARVGGEQFF.

This clonotype has just one count. J is TRBJ1-2 and V is TRBV6-5; no definite D call. The CDR3 contains 15 residues. The germline V and J ends were trimmed by 1 base and 4 bases, with 13 bases remaining between them. The V gene's germline CDR1 is MNHEY and CDR2 SVGAGI. CDR3 sequence (DNA): TGTGCCAGCAGTTACTTATTAGGAACTACCTATGGCTACACCTTC. Protein: CASSYLLGTTYGYTF.

In this sample, this clonotype turned up once. The J gene is TRBJ2-5, the V gene TRBV14; D gene unclear. Trimming cost V 2 bases and J 3 bases, with 4 bases left between them. Germline values: CDR1 SGHDN, CDR2 FVKESK. This CDR3 is 12 amino acids long. CDR3 residues: CASSQLKETQYF. CDR3 DNA sequence: TGTGCCAGCAGCCAACTCAAAGAGACCCAGTACTTC.

V is TRBV20-1 and J is TRBJ2-3; D gene ambiguous. Trimming shortened V by 0 bases and J by 5 bases, and 15 bases separated the two germline ends. CDR1 and CDR2 from the germline V gene are DFQATT and SNEGSKA (reference sequence). The CDR3 is 15 residues long. This CDR3 reads CSARDSSGPGDTQYF. DNA for the CDR3: TGCAGTGCTAGAGATAGTAGTGGGCCGGGAGATACGCAGTATTTT.

The rearrangement joins TRBV24-1 to TRBJ1-1; 7 bases line up with TRBD1. The trim removed 1 base at V and 2 bases at J, leaving 6 bases unmatched. Germline assignment: CDR1 KGHDR and CDR2 SFDVKD. The CDR3 covers 16 residues. The CDR3 spells CATSDLRTGANTEAFF. CDR3 DNA sequence: TGTGCCACCAGTGATTTACGGACAGGCGCCAACACTGAAGCTTTCTTT.

The rearrangement uses TRBV29-1 and TRBJ2-1; D not resolved. The germline V and J ends were trimmed by 2 bases and 8 bases, with 16 bases remaining between them. The CDR3 length is 14 residues. The germline V gene encodes CDR1 SQVTM and CDR2 ANQGSEA. The CDR3 bases are TGCAGCGTTGAAAACACGGAGCGCGGCTATGAGCAGTTCTTC. Translation gives CSVENTERGYEQFF.

V gene TRBV28 combines with J gene TRBJ2-7; D may be TRBD1 (5 bases). Trimming removed 10 bases at V and 6 bases at J, with 25 bases between. Per the germline V gene, CDR1 is MDHEN and CDR2 is SYDVKM. This CDR3 is built from 15 residues. The CDR3 sequence is CATLPLIGANGEQYF. The CDR3 nucleotides read TGTGCCACCCTACCCCTCATAGGGGCAAACGGCGAGCAGTACTTC.

The chain couples TRBV19 to TRBJ2-1, with a possible D match to TRBD2 (5 bases). The V and J ends lost 4 bases and 3 bases respectively, with 10 bases between them. The germline CDR1 and CDR2 sequences are LNHDA and SQIVND (reference sequence). The CDR3 is made up of 14 amino acids. The CDR3 reads CASSTRLFYNEQFF. Here the CDR3 DNA reads TGTGCCAGTAGTACAAGACTATTCTACAATGAGCAGTTCTTC.

This chain joins TRBV12-3 or TRBV12-4 and TRBJ2-4, with 10 bases that match TRBD2. The CDR3 runs to 15 residues. The trim removed 7 bases at V and 3 bases at J, leaving 6 bases unmatched. The CDR3 nucleotides are TGTGCCAGCACCATACAGCGGGAGGGCAAAAACATTCAGTACTTC. Translation: CASTIQREGKNIQYF.

The V gene is TRBV7-9, the J gene TRBJ2-3; either TRBD1 or TRBD2 may supply D (6 bases each). Per the germline V gene, CDR1 is SEHNR and CDR2 is FQNEAQ (reference sequence). The V end was cut by 0 bases, the J end by 0 bases, with 13 bases between. CDR3 length: 17 residues. Here the CDR3 reads CASSLALGGGSTDTQYF. The CDR3 bases are TGTGCCAGCAGCTTAGCGCTGGGGGGCGGAAGCACAGATACGCAGTATTTT.

The V call is TRBV18, the J call TRBJ1-1; no firm D call. Trimming left V 0 bases short and J 5 bases short, with 4 bases between. Germline CDR1 is KGHSH and CDR2 is LQKENI. The CDR3 is made up of 12 amino acids. CDR3 in DNA: TGTGCCAGCTCACCACCAGGAACTGAAGCTTTCTTT. It encodes CASSPPGTEAFF.

Only a few counts were recorded for this clonotype. The gene calls are TRBV7-3 and TRBJ2-5; TRBD2 is a possible D gene (6 bases). V lost 0 bases and J lost 5, with 10 bases in between. Germline V CDR1 and CDR2: SGHTA, FQGTGA. This CDR3 comprises 14 residues. In nucleotides, the CDR3 is TGTGCCAGCAGCTTAACGGCCAGCGGGGAGACCCAGTACTTC. Translated, it gives CASSLTASGETQYF. The complete variable domain, with remaining parts taken from reference TRBV7-3 and TRBJ2-5, reads GAGVSQTPSNKVTEKGKYVELRCDPISGHTALYWYRQSLGQGPEFLIYFQGTGAADDSGLPNDRFFAVRPEGSVSTLKIQRTERGDSAVYLCASSLTASGETQYFGPGTRLLVL.